A single sample is the source of the 18 T cell receptor beta chains below, sequenced in a study of blood T cell repertoires in COVID-19. Profiled with immunoSEQ multiplex PCR; TCRdb holds only in-frame clones, not every one. The table records around 65,000 clones, about four fifths of them present only once. Sequencing was performed on peripheral blood. The receptors shown here come from a human donor in a cohort sampled during active COVID-19.

The V and J genes are TRBV5-1 and TRBJ1-5; tentative D call: TRBD1 (6 bases). The length of the CDR3 is 15 residues. Trimming took 3 bases from V and 4 from J, leaving 14 bases between them. Germline CDR1 is SGHRS and CDR2 is YFSETQ. The CDR3 sequence: CASSSDGQWNQPQHF. CDR3 coding DNA: TGCGCCAGCAGCTCGGACGGACAGTGGAATCAGCCCCAGCATTTT.

This chain connects TRBV7-2 to TRBJ1-1; 7 bases fit TRBD1. V was clipped by 5 bases and J by 4 bases; unmatched bases: 4. CDR3 length: 13 amino acids. Per the germline V gene, CDR1 is SGHTA and CDR2 is FQGNSA. In DNA, the CDR3 is TGTGCCAGCAGCATTCAGGGGGGCACTGAAGCTTTCTTT. This gives the protein CASSIQGGTEAFF.

The chain employs TRBV19 and TRBJ1-2; D is ambiguous. Per germline, CDR1 LNHDA and CDR2 SQIVND (reference sequence). The CDR3 length is 13 residues. Trimming took off 6 bases at V and 1 base at J, with 9 bases between the two ends. CDR3 region: CASSPSFNYGYTF. CDR3 DNA sequence: TGTGCCAGTAGCCCTTCTTTTAACTATGGCTACACCTTC.

This clone was seen more than once but under ten times. The chain combines TRBV27 with TRBJ2-3; TRBD2 is a possible D gene (5 bases). The V gene's germline CDR1 is MNHEY and CDR2 SMNVEV (reference sequence). The CDR3 contains 16 residues. Between the trimmed V and J ends, which lost 1 base and 1 base, there was a span of 12 bases. The CDR3 coding sequence is TGTGCCAGCAGTTTATACGGGTACGGGGGCACAGATACGCAGTATTTT. Protein product: CASSLYGYGGTDTQYF.

This rearrangement joins TRBV6-1 to TRBJ2-5; possibly TRBD2 for D (6 bases). The germline V and J ends were trimmed by 2 bases and 5 bases, with 15 bases remaining between them. The CDR3 extends over 15 amino acids. CDR1 and CDR2 from the germline V gene are MNHNS and SASEGT. The DNA for the CDR3 is TGTGCCAGCAGTGAATACTTCTCAGGAGGGGAGACCCAGTACTTC. This sequence encodes CASSEYFSGGETQYF.

The rearrangement joins TRBV2 to TRBJ2-1, with 15 positions matching TRBD2. Losses at the gene ends were 6 bases for V and 7 bases for J; bases not matched to a gene: 1. Germline V gene sequence: CDR1 SNHLY, CDR2 FYNNEI. This CDR3 region has 14 residues. In DNA form, the CDR3 reads TGTGCCAGCAGAGGGACTAGCGGGAGGAATGAGCAGTTCTTC. Amino acids: CASRGTSGRNEQFF.

The rearrangement joins TRBV28 to TRBJ1-2; D gene unclear. Germline V gene data show CDR1 as MDHEN and CDR2 as SYDVKM. This CDR3 is built from 12 residues. The V end was cut by 6 bases, the J end by 7 bases, with 12 bases between. CDR3: CASSSDSGGYTF. CDR3 coding DNA: TGTGCCAGCAGCTCCGACTCTGGTGGCTACACCTTC.

This clone appeared once. The rearrangement uses TRBV28 and TRBJ1-5; the match to TRBD1 covers 8 bases. Germline V CDR1 and CDR2: MDHEN, SYDVKM. The CDR3 consists of 12 residues. The CDR3 loop reads CATGEADQPQHF. The CDR3 DNA follows: TGTGCGACAGGGGAAGCGGATCAGCCCCAGCATTTT.

This clone has just a few counts. DNA of the CDR3: TGTGCCAGCAGTTCTAGGACAGGGGGAAATGAAAAACTGTTTTTT. This encodes CASSSRTGGNEKLFF. The genes are TRBV27 and TRBJ1-4, with 10 bases identical to TRBD1. J gave up 5 bases and V 4 bases, and 4 bases lay outside the gene matches. The germline V gene encodes CDR1 MNHEY and CDR2 SMNVEV (reference sequence). The CDR3 length is 15 residues.

V usage is TRBV5-4 and J usage is TRBJ2-5, with 7 bases lining up with TRBD2. Germline lookup yields CDR1 SGHNT and CDR2 YYREEE (reference sequence). The V and J ends lost 2 bases and 2 bases, in that order; junction bases with no gene match: 9. The CDR3 covers 16 residues. This CDR3 reads CASSFGAVGLQETQYF. The CDR3, as DNA: TGTGCCAGCAGCTTTGGAGCGGTGGGACTACAAGAGACCCAGTACTTC.

The V and J genes are TRBV19 and TRBJ2-1; 9 nucleotides align to TRBD1. The germline V gene has CDR1 LNHDA and CDR2 SQIVND (reference sequence). V gave up 7 bases and J gave up 6 bases; unmatched junction bases: 10. CDR3 length: 15 residues. The DNA of the CDR3 is TGTGCCAGTACCCGTCCGGGACAGGGAAGCAATGAGCAGTTCTTC. Protein: CASTRPGQGSNEQFF.

The rearrangement joins TRBV6-1 to TRBJ2-1, with 8 bases matching TRBD2. The CDR3 length is 17 residues. Germline V gene data show CDR1 as MNHNS and CDR2 as SASEGT. The V segment lost 1 base and the J segment 4 bases; nucleotides outside the gene matches: 9. The CDR3 coding sequence is TGTGCCAGCAGTGAAGAACTAGCGGCTTCATGGTACAATGAGCAGTTCTTC. This codes for CASSEELAASWYNEQFF.

The J gene is TRBJ2-7, the V gene TRBV5-1; 14 bases agree with TRBD2. V was clipped by 4 bases and J by 3 bases; unmatched bases: 6. The CDR3 length is 16 residues. Germline CDR1 and CDR2: SGHRS and YFSETQ. The CDR3 sequence: CASSVGTSGGLYEQYF. In nucleotides, the CDR3 is TGCGCCAGCAGCGTTGGGACTAGCGGGGGACTCTACGAGCAGTACTTC.

This clone was seen more than once but under ten times. The rearrangement links TRBV15 to TRBJ1-5, with D perhaps matching TRBD1 (5 bases). This CDR3 has 15 amino acids. The germline V gene has CDR1 LNHNV and CDR2 YYDKDF (reference sequence). V lost 4 bases, J lost 2 bases, and 12 bases lay in between. The CDR3 reads CATSNGQGGNQPQHF. The CDR3, as DNA: TGTGCCACCAGCAATGGGCAGGGCGGCAATCAGCCCCAGCATTTT.

The chain employs TRBV7-2 and TRBJ1-6; 7 nucleotides match TRBD1. V lost 5 bases, J lost 2 bases, and 6 bases stayed unmatched. The CDR3 runs to 16 residues. Germline CDR1 is SGHTA and CDR2 is FQGNSA. CDR3 nucleotide sequence: TGTGCCAGCAGCCCAGCCCAGGGGGCCTATAATTCACCCCTCCACTTT. The encoded protein is CASSPAQGAYNSPLHF.

The CDR3 bases are TGTGCCAGCAGTTTCCGGACAGGGGGCACCTACGAGCAGTACTTC. Its protein is CASSFRTGGTYEQYF. The rearrangement uses TRBV6-2 or TRBV6-3 and TRBJ2-7; 11 bases are a match to TRBD1. This CDR3 comprises 15 residues. Germline V gene data show CDR1 as MNHEY and CDR2 as SVGEGT. The junction had 4 bases not matched to a gene; V was cut back by 4 bases and J by 2 bases.

The rearrangement links TRBV7-6 to TRBJ2-7, with 7 bases that match TRBD2. The trim removed 5 bases at V and 3 bases at J, leaving 10 bases unmatched. CDR1 SGHVS and CDR2 FNYEAQ come from the germline V gene. The CDR3 has 15 residues. The CDR3 coding sequence is TGTGCCAGCAGCCTGGCCGGGACTACCAACTACGAGCAGTACTTC. Its protein is CASSLAGTTNYEQYF.

V usage is TRBV27 and J usage is TRBJ2-5; 10 bases map to TRBD2. V was clipped by 4 bases and J by 4 bases; unmatched bases: 6. This CDR3 contains 15 residues. Germline assignment: CDR1 MNHEY and CDR2 SMNVEV (reference sequence). The CDR3 loop reads CASSWTSGQRETQYF. CDR3 sequence (DNA): TGTGCCAGCAGTTGGACTAGCGGACAGAGAGAGACCCAGTACTTC.